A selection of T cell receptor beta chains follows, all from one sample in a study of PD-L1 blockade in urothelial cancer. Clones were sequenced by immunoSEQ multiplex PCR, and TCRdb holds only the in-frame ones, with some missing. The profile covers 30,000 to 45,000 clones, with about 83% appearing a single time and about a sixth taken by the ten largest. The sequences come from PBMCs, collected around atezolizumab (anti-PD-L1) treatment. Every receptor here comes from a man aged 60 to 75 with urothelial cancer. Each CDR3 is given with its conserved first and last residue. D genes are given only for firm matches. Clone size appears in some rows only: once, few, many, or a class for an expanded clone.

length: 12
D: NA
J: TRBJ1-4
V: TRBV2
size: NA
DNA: TGTGCCAGCAGCGCTACAGATGAAAAACTGTTTTTT
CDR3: CASSATDEKLFF

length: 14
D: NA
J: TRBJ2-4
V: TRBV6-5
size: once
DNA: TGTGCCAGCACCTCCCCCGGGGGAGAGAACATTCAGTACTTC
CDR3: CASTSPGGENIQYF

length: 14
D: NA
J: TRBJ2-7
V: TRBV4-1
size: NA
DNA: TGCGCCAGCAGAGTAACGGTCCTATCCTACGAGCAGTACTTC
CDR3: CASRVTVLSYEQYF

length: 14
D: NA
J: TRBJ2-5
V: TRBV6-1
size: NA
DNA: TGTGCCAGCAGTGAAGTTAGATACCAAGAGACCCAGTACTTC
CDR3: CASSEVRYQETQYF

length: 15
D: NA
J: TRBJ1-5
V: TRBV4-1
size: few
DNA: TGCGCCAGCAGCCAGACCATACAGGGAGCTCAGCCCCAGCATTTT
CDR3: CASSQTIQGAQPQHF

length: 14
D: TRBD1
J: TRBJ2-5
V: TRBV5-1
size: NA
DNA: TGCGCCAGCACCCTGACAGGGGCCCAAGAGACCCAGTACTTC
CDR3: CASTLTGAQETQYF

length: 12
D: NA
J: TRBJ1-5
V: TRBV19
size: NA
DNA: TGTGCCACGGGGTTTAGCAATCAGCCCCAGCATTTT
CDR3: CATGFSNQPQHF

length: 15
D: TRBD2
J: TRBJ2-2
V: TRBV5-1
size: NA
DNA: TGCGCCAGCAGCTTGGGACTAGCGGACACCGGGGAGCTGTTTTTT
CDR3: CASSLGLADTGELFF

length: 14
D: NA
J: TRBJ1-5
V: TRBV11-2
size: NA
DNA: TGTGCCAGCAGCTTAAAGGGGGTGGGTCAGCCCCAGCATTTT
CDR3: CASSLKGVGQPQHF

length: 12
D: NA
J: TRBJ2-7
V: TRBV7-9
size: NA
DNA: TGTGCCAGCAGCCGCGGAACGACCGAGCAGTACTTC
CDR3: CASSRGTTEQYF

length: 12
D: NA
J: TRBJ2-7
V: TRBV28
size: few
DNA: TGTGCCAGCACCAAGAGCGGATACGAGCAGTACTTC
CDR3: CASTKSGYEQYF

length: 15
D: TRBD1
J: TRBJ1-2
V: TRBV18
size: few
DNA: TGTGCCAGCTCACCCGGACAGGAGAGAAACTATGGCTACACCTTC
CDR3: CASSPGQERNYGYTF

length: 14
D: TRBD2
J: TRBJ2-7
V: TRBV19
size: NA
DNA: TGTGCCAGTAGTCCTTCCGGGACTAGTCACGAGCAGTACTTC
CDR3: CASSPSGTSHEQYF

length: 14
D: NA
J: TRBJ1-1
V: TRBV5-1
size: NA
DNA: TGCGCCAGCAGCCCCGAGGTGAGGGTCACTGAAGCTTTCTTT
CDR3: CASSPEVRVTEAFF

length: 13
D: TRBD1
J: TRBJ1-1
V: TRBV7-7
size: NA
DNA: TGTGCTAGCAGCTTATCAGGGGGCACTGAAGCTTTCTTT
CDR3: CASSLSGGTEAFF

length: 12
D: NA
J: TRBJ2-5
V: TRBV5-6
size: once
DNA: TGTGCCAGCAGCAACAGGAAAGAGACCCAGTACTTC
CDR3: CASSNRKETQYF

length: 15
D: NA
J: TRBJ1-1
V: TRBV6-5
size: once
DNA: TGTGCCAGCAGGGGACCGGGACATGGGAACACTGAAGCTTTCTTT
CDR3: CASRGPGHGNTEAFF

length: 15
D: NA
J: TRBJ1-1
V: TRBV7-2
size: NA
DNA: TGTGCCAGCAGCTTAGTGGCGGGGGGAACGACTGAAGCTTTCTTT
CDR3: CASSLVAGGTTEAFF

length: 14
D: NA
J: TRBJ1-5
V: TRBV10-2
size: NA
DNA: TGCGCCAGCAGTGGAGGGGGTGAAAATCAGCCCCAGCATTTT
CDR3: CASSGGGENQPQHF

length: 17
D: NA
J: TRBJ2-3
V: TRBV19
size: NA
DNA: TGTGCCAGTAGTATCAGGTTGGGGGGGGCCCCCACAGATACGCAGTATTTT
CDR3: CASSIRLGGAPTDTQYF

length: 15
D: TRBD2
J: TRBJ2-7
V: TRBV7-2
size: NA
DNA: TGTGCCAGCAGCCCCGCACTAGCGGGGACCTACGAGCAGTACTTC
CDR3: CASSPALAGTYEQYF

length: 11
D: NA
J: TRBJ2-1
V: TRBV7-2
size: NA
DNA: TGTGCCAGCAGCTTTTATTATGAGCAGTTCTTC
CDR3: CASSFYYEQFF

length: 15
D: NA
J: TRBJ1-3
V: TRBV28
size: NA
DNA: TGTGCCAGCAGTTTCCCAGGGTACTCTGGAAACACCATATATTTT
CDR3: CASSFPGYSGNTIYF

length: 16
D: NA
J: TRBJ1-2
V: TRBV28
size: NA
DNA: TGTGCCAGCAGCGCGGACTTTTCGGCTGTGTCAGGTGGCTACACCTTC
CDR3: CASSADFSAVSGGYTF

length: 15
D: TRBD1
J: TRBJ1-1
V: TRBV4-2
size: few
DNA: TGTGCCAGCAGCTCTTTGGACAGGACTAACACTGAAGCTTTCTTT
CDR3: CASSSLDRTNTEAFF

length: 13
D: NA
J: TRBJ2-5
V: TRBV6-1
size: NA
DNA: TGTGCCAGCAGTGAAAGCCAGGGCGAGACCCAGTACTTC
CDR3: CASSESQGETQYF

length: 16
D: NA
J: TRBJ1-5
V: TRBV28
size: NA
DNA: TGTGCCAGCAGTTTCCTCAGTCGGGGTTCCAATCAGCCCCAGCATTTT
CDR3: CASSFLSRGSNQPQHF

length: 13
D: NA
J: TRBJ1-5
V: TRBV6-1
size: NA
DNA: TGTGCCAGCAGTGAACTAAGCAATCAGCCCCAGCATTTT
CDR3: CASSELSNQPQHF

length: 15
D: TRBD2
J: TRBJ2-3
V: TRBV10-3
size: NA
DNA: TGTGCCATCAATCCTGTAGCGGGGAACACAGATACGCAGTATTTT
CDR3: CAINPVAGNTDTQYF

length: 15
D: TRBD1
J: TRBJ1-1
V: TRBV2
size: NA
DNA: TGTGCCAGCAGTGAAGCGGGACAGGGGGCCACTGAAGCTTTCTTT
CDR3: CASSEAGQGATEAFF

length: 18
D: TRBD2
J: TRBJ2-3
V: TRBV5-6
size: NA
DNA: TGTGCCAGCAGCTTGGTGGCTAGCGGGGGGCCTAGCACAGATACGCAGTATTTT
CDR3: CASSLVASGGPSTDTQYF

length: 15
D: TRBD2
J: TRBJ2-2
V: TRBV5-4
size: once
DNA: TGTGCCAGCAGCTTAGCGGGAGGGCTCACCGGGGAGCTGTTTTTT
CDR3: CASSLAGGLTGELFF

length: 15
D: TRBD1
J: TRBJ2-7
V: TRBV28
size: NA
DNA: TGTGCCAGCAGCGGGACAGGTAGATACTCCTACGAGCAGTACTTC
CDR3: CASSGTGRYSYEQYF

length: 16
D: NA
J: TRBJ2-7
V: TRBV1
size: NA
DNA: TGCACCAGCAGCCAAGCCGGAACTAGGGATACCTACGAGCAGTACTTC
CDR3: CTSSQAGTRDTYEQYF

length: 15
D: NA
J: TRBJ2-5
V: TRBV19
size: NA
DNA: TGTGCCAGTACCCGGTCAGGGTCATACCAAGAGACCCAGTACTTC
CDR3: CASTRSGSYQETQYF

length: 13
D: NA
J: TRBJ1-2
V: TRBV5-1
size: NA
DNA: TGCGCCAGCAGCCGAGGGATCATCTATGGCTACACCTTC
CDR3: CASSRGIIYGYTF

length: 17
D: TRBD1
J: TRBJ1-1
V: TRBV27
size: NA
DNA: TGTGCCAGCACCCGACAGGGGGCGCGGGTAGGGTACACTGAAGCTTTCTTT
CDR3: CASTRQGARVGYTEAFF

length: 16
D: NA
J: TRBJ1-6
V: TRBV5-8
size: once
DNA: TGTGCCAGCAGCATCCGGGACACACGTTTTAATTCACCCCTCCACTTT
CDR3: CASSIRDTRFNSPLHF

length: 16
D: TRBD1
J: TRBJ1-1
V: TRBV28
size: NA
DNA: TGTGCCAGCAGTCCAACAGGGGCTCTCATGAACACTGAAGCTTTCTTT
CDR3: CASSPTGALMNTEAFF

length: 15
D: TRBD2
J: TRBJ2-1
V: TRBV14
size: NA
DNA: TGTGCCAGCAGCCAAACTAGCGGGGGGCCGAATGAGCAGTTCTTC
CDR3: CASSQTSGGPNEQFF

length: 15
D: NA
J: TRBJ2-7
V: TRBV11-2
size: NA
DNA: TGTGCCAGCAGCTTAGTAGAGGGTAGCTCCTACGAGCAGTACTTC
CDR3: CASSLVEGSSYEQYF

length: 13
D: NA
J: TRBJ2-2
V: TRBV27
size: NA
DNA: TGTGCCAGCACTCCCCCCGGGTCTGGGGAGCTGTTTTTT
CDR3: CASTPPGSGELFF

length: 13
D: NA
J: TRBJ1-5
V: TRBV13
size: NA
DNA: TGTGCCAGCAGCACGGGTAGGGGGCAGCCCCAGCATTTT
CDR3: CASSTGRGQPQHF

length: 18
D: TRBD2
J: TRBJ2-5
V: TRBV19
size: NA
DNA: TGTGCCAGTAGTATCCGGGGACTAGCGGGAGGGCCGAGGGAGACCCAGTACTTC
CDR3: CASSIRGLAGGPRETQYF

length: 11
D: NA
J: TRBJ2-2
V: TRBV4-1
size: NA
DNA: TGCGCCAGCACGGGCACCGGGGAGCTGTTTTTT
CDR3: CASTGTGELFF

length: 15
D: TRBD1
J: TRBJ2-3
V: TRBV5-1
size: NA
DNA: TGCGCCAGCAGCTTGGAGGGACAGGGTATAGATACGCAGTATTTT
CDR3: CASSLEGQGIDTQYF

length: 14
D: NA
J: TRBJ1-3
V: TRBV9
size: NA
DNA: TGTGCCAGCAGCGTAGCTACTACTGGAAACACCATATATTTT
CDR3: CASSVATTGNTIYF

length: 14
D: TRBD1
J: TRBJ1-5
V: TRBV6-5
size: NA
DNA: TGTGCCAGCAGCCCTGGACAGGGAGGTCAGCCCCAGCATTTT
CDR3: CASSPGQGGQPQHF

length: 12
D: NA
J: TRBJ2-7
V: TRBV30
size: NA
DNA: TGTGCCTGGAGTGTCGGGTCCTACGAGCAGTACTTC
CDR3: CAWSVGSYEQYF

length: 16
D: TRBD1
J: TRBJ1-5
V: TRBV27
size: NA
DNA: TGTGCCAGCAGTTCCAATGGACAGGGTATCCATCAGCCCCAGCATTTT
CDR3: CASSSNGQGIHQPQHF

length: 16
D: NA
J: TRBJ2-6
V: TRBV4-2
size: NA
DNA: TGTGCCAGCAGCCAAGTAAGCACCTCTGGGGCCAACGTCCTGACTTTC
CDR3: CASSQVSTSGANVLTF

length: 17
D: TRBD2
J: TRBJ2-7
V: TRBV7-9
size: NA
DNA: TGTGCAAGCAGGGGCGGACTAGCGGGAGAAAGGTCCTACGAGCAGTACTTC
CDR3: CASRGGLAGERSYEQYF

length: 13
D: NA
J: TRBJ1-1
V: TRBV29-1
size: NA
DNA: TGCAGCGTCGAGGGCAAGCTTCGGGCTGAAGCTTTCTTT
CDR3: CSVEGKLRAEAFF

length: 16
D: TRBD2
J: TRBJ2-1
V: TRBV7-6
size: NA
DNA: TGTGCCAGCAGCTTAACTAGCGCTCACTCCTACAATGAGCAGTTCTTC
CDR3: CASSLTSAHSYNEQFF

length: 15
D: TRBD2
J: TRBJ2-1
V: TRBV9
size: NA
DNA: TGTGCCAGCAGCGTAGCGACTAGCGGGAGTTATGAGCAGTTCTTC
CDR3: CASSVATSGSYEQFF

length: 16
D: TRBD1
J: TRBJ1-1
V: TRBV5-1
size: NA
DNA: TGCGCCAGCAGCCCCGGACAGGGTGGAGGGAACACTGAAGCTTTCTTT
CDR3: CASSPGQGGGNTEAFF

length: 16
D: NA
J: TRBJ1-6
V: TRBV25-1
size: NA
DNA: TGTGCCAGCGGTGAGGCTTCAAGCTCCTATAATTCACCCCTCCACTTT
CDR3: CASGEASSSYNSPLHF